The 10 T cell receptor beta chains reported below all come from one sample, sequenced in a study of shared clonotypes between healthy human individuals. Libraries were prepared by immunoSEQ multiplex PCR; TCRdb keeps only in-frame clonotypes and omits some of them. Of 2,500,000 or so clones listed, roughly 92% were seen once; the top ten hold 0.11% to 0.15%. Sequencing input: naive CD4+ T cells sorted from blood. Stated subset: CD45RA+ positively selected. The receptor set was obtained from a man aged 18 to 29 in good health.

The chain has TRBV5-1 and TRBJ2-2, with 9 positions matching TRBD1. V dropped 4 bases and J dropped 5; count of bases not matched to a gene: 6. Germline CDR1 reads SGHRS; CDR2 reads YFSETQ. This CDR3 has 15 residues. CDR3 loop: CASSTDRGWTGELFF. CDR3 DNA: TGCGCCAGCAGCACGGACAGGGGATGGACCGGGGAGCTGTTTTTT.

Comment on this clone: This specimen includes other DNA sequences encoding the same CDR3. The V and J genes are TRBV14 and TRBJ1-3; no firm D call. The CDR3 consists of 12 residues. In germline, CDR1 is SGHDN, CDR2 FVKESK. The V gene lost 4 bases and the J gene lost 4 bases, with 5 bases spanning the gap. The CDR3 region has the DNA TGTGCCAGCAGCCGGTCAGGAAACACCATATATTTT. Encoded protein: CASSRSGNTIYF.

This chain links TRBV9 with TRBJ2-5, with 10 bases fitting TRBD2. The germline V gene has CDR1 SGDLS and CDR2 YYNGEE. The CDR3 spans 15 residues. Losses at the gene ends were 3 bases for V and 3 bases for J; bases not matched to a gene: 5. The CDR3: CASSAGLAVKETQYF. DNA of the CDR3: TGTGCCAGCAGCGCTGGACTAGCGGTTAAAGAGACCCAGTACTTC.

This rearrangement joins TRBV6-1 to TRBJ2-7; D remains ambiguous. This CDR3 comprises 17 residues. Per the germline V gene, CDR1 is MNHNS and CDR2 is SASEGT. V lost 0 bases, J lost 9 bases, and 24 bases lay in between. The CDR3 DNA is TGTGCCAGCAGTGAAGCGCGGTTACAGACCCTACTGAAAACGCAGTACTTC. This gives the protein CASSEARLQTLLKTQYF.

With respect to this clone: Other DNA sequences in this sample translate to the same CDR3. The V call is TRBV30, the J call TRBJ2-7; D unresolved. Germline CDR1 and CDR2: GTSNPN and SVGIG (reference sequence). The CDR3 contains 12 residues. Trimming took off 2 bases at V and 3 bases at J, with 8 bases between the two ends. CDR3 protein: CAWSLSRYEQYF. The CDR3 nucleotides read TGTGCCTGGAGTCTGTCTCGCTACGAGCAGTACTTC.

V is TRBV6-5 and J is TRBJ1-1; D unclear. CDR3 size: 13 residues. The ends were cut back, 11 bases at V and 3 bases at J, with 16 bases in the middle. CDR1 is MNHEY, CDR2 SVGAGI, per germline. CDR3 loop: CAGFSGGYTEAFF. DNA for the CDR3: TGTGCCGGGTTTTCAGGAGGGTACACTGAAGCTTTCTTT.

CDR3 sequence reads: CASSSQSLGTLSYEQYF. For the CDR3, the DNA is TGTGCCAGCAGTTCTCAATCCCTGGGCACCCTATCCTACGAGCAGTACTTC. This chain uses TRBV28 with TRBJ2-7; D uncertain. Germline-derived CDR1 and CDR2 are MDHEN and SYDVKM. V was trimmed by 4 bases and J by 1 base, leaving 20 bases between them. The CDR3 extends over 17 amino acids.

Comments on this clone: Other nucleotide sequences from this sample produce the same CDR3. This chain uses TRBV4-3 with TRBJ1-2; D not resolved. The CDR3 runs 14 residues. Germline assignment: CDR1 LGHNA and CDR2 YSLEER. V shed 1 base and J shed 4 bases, with 10 bases lying between them. CDR3 DNA sequence: TGCGCCAGCAGCCAAGGCCCGGGAGGCTATGGCTACACCTTC. Translated: CASSQGPGGYGYTF.

A note on this clone: Other DNA variants within this sample encode the same CDR3. J is TRBJ1-1 and V is TRBV30; D remains ambiguous. Per the germline V gene, CDR1 is GTSNPN and CDR2 is SVGIG (reference sequence). The germline V and J ends were trimmed by 3 bases and 0 bases, with 11 bases remaining between them. The CDR3 spans 14 residues. The CDR3 spells CAWSVPGLNTEAFF. The CDR3 DNA follows: TGTGCCTGGAGCGTGCCGGGCCTGAACACTGAAGCTTTCTTT. The full variable domain, in which reference TRBV30 and TRBJ1-1 provide the parts outside the CDR3, is SQTIHQWPATLVQPVGSPLSLECTVEGTSNPNLYWYRQAAGRGLQLLFYSVGIGQISSEVPQNLSASRPQDRQFILSSKKLLLSDSGFYLCAWSVPGLNTEAFFGQGTRLTVV.

The chain is built from TRBV30 and TRBJ2-7, with D perhaps TRBD1 or TRBD2 (6 bases each). The CDR3 loop spans 14 amino acids. V dropped 0 bases and J dropped 3 bases, with 12 bases sitting between them. Germline CDR1 reads GTSNPN; CDR2 reads SVGIG (reference sequence). In nucleotides, the CDR3 is TGTGCCTGGAGTGTAGGGGGGAGTATCTACGAGCAGTACTTC. It codes for CAWSVGGSIYEQYF.